Below, 9 T cell receptor beta chains from the same sample are listed, as sequenced in a study of technical replicates of blood from several donors. TCRdb's table, derived via immunoSEQ multiplex PCR, lists solely in-frame clones and lacks some. The table shows fewer than 110,000 clones, with over 90% occurring only once. Source material: T cells isolated from PBMCs. These receptors were collected from a human donor in good health.

J is TRBJ2-1 and V is TRBV7-6; 11 nucleotides match TRBD2. Germline lookup yields CDR1 SGHVS and CDR2 FNYEAQ. This CDR3 is 17 amino acids long. J gave up 3 bases and V 1 base, and 5 bases lay outside the gene matches. The CDR3 sequence is CASSLEPSGRFYNEQFF. The CDR3 nucleotides read TGTGCCAGCAGCTTAGAGCCTAGCGGGAGGTTCTACAATGAGCAGTTCTTC.

The chain employs TRBV2 and TRBJ2-7; 7 bases are shared with TRBD1. Trimming cost V 6 bases and J 2 bases; bases outside gene matches: 7. CDR1 and CDR2 from the germline V gene are SNHLY and FYNNEI. The CDR3 totals 14 residues. CDR3 sequence: CASRGTVATYEQYF. For the CDR3, the DNA is TGTGCCAGCAGGGGGACAGTTGCAACCTACGAGCAGTACTTC.

This chain links TRBV9 with TRBJ2-1; perhaps TRBD2 as D (6 bases). Trimming cost V 2 bases and J 7 bases, with 16 bases left between them. Germline CDR1 is SGDLS and CDR2 is YYNGEE. This CDR3 comprises 15 residues. CDR3 DNA: TGTGCCAGCAGCGTCGTTGGGGACTCCCAAAATGAGCAGTTCTTC. Translated, it gives CASSVVGDSQNEQFF.

This chain connects TRBV9 to TRBJ1-6; tentative D call: TRBD1 (5 bases). CDR1 is SGDLS, CDR2 YYNGEE, per germline. CDR3 length: 18 residues. Trimming took off 3 bases at V and 6 bases at J, with 22 bases between the two ends. The CDR3 DNA follows: TGTGCCAGCAGCGCGACAGTCCGGGCGATTTCACCTAATTCACCCCTCCACTTT. Protein product: CASSATVRAISPNSPLHF.

This clone was detected once. The chain's CDR3 is CASSKDRGAPQETQYF. For the CDR3, the DNA is TGTGCCAGCAGCAAGGACAGGGGGGCACCGCAAGAGACCCAGTACTTC. J is TRBJ2-5 and V is TRBV5-4; TRBD1 matches at 10 bases. Losses at the gene ends were 4 bases for V and 2 bases for J; bases not matched to a gene: 8. The germline CDR1 and CDR2 sequences are SGHNT and YYREEE (reference sequence). The length of the CDR3 is 16 residues. Combining the CDR3 with reference TRBV5-4 and TRBJ2-5 gives the whole variable domain ETGVTQSPTHLIKTRGQQVTLRCSSQSGHNTVSWYQQALGQGPQFIFQYYREEENGRGNFPPRFSGLQFPNYSSELNVNALELDDSALYLCASSKDRGAPQETQYFGPGTRLLVL.

The gene calls are TRBV27 and TRBJ2-3, with 7 bases fitting TRBD1. This CDR3 region has 14 residues. Germline V gene data show CDR1 as MNHEY and CDR2 as SMNVEV (reference sequence). The junction had 8 bases not matched to a gene; V was cut back by 7 bases and J by 4 bases. The CDR3 nucleotides read TGTGCCAGCACAACAGGGGTCGTCGCAGATACGCAGTATTTT. This sequence encodes CASTTGVVADTQYF.

The gene calls are TRBV28 and TRBJ1-3; the D is unclear. CDR3 length: 15 residues. The V gene lost 2 bases and the J gene lost 0 bases, with 8 bases spanning the gap. Looked up from germline, CDR1 is MDHEN and CDR2 is SYDVKM. CDR3 DNA sequence: TGTGCCAGCAGTTTAAGACTGAACTCTGGAAACACCATATATTTT. This codes for CASSLRLNSGNTIYF.

The chain combines TRBV7-9 with TRBJ2-7; D is uncertain. V was pared by 4 bases and J by 7 bases, with 11 bases between. Germline V CDR1 and CDR2: SEHNR, FQNEAQ (reference sequence). The CDR3 sequence is 12 residues long. CDR3 in amino acids: CASSSVQVEQYF. DNA of the CDR3: TGTGCCAGCAGCTCAGTTCAGGTAGAGCAGTACTTC.

This chain connects TRBV28 to TRBJ2-1; possibly TRBD2 for D (5 bases). Deletions cut 4 bases from V and 6 bases from J, with 16 bases between. CDR3 length: 15 residues. CDR1 MDHEN and CDR2 SYDVKM come from the germline V gene. CDR3 bases: TGTGCCAGCAGTTCCCGACGGCTAGGACTCAATGAGCAGTTCTTC. Protein sequence: CASSSRRLGLNEQFF.